A selection of T cell receptor beta chains follows, all from one sample in a study of shared clonotypes between healthy human individuals. This table comes from immunoSEQ multiplex PCR, and its TCRdb copy is limited to in-frame clones, with some not included. The sample lists fewer than 850,000 clones, 90% seen once, with approximately 35% in the top ten. The sample comprised memory CD8+ T cells from PBMCs. The receptors were sampled from a man aged 18-30 years in good health. Some clones in this sample may be carry-over from other donors' samples. The CDR3 runs from the conserved cysteine through the conserved F or W. A D gene is named only where the DNA matches it firmly. Clone size, where shown, is once, few, many, or a class for clones that have expanded.

TRBJ1-1 - - TRBV2 CASSEALFEMGTEAFF TGTGCCAGCAGTGAAGCGCTATTTGAGATGGGCACTGAAGCTTTCTTT
TRBJ1-1 - - TRBV9 CASSAMNTEAFF TGTGCCAGCAGCGCCATGAACACTGAAGCTTTCTTT
TRBJ2-7 - - TRBV7-5 CARSLAAPGGRGHEQYF TGTGCCAGAAGCTTAGCAGCCCCCGGGGGGCGAGGCCACGAGCAGTACTTC
TRBJ2-7 - TRBD1 TRBV4-1 CASSHPGQGTNEQYF TGCGCCAGCAGCCATCCGGGACAGGGTACCAACGAGCAGTACTTC
TRBJ1-1 - - TRBV15 CATSRAGFREAFF TGTGCCACCAGCAGAGCAGGATTTCGTGAAGCTTTCTTT
TRBJ2-7 - - TRBV2 CAFGREQYF TGTGCCTTTGGGCGCGAGCAGTACTTC
TRBJ2-7 - TRBD2 TRBV7-9 CASSMAAGMVNEQYF TGTGCCAGCTCCATGGCAGCGGGGATGGTCAACGAGCAGTACTTC
TRBJ1-1 - - TRBV4-1 CASSQIPREAGAEAFF TGCGCCAGCAGCCAGATACCCAGGGAAGCTGGGGCTGAAGCTTTCTTT
TRBJ2-5 - - TRBV19 CASSAGLRETQYF TGTGCCAGTAGCGCCGGGCTCCGAGAGACCCAGTACTTC
TRBJ1-4 - - TRBV13 CASSQWGREKLFF TGTGCCAGCAGCCAATGGGGGCGGGAAAAACTGTTTTTT
TRBJ2-7 - - TRBV5-1 CASTYALESSYEQYF TGCGCCAGCACCTATGCCCTGGAGAGCTCCTACGAGCAGTACTTC
TRBJ2-7 - - TRBV9 CASSPGIYSSMDEQYF TGTGCCAGCAGCCCGGGTATATACAGCTCGATGGACGAGCAGTACTTC
TRBJ1-2 - TRBD1 TRBV7-9 CASSPKQGGFYYGYTF TGTGCCAGCAGCCCCAAGCAAGGGGGCTTCTACTATGGCTACACCTTC
TRBJ1-2 - - TRBV28 CASRRGGYTF TGTGCCAGCAGGAGGGGAGGCTACACCTTC
TRBJ1-2 - TRBD1 TRBV6-1 CASSATTGGYGYTF TGTGCCAGCAGTGCGACAACAGGGGGCTATGGCTACACCTTC
TRBJ1-4 - TRBD1 TRBV4-1 CASSQGPGQGDEKLFF TGCGCCAGCAGCCAAGGGCCGGGACAGGGCGATGAAAAACTGTTTTTT
TRBJ2-7 - - TRBV27 CASRSPPFEQYF TGTGCCAGTCGCTCCCCACCTTTCGAGCAGTACTTC
TRBJ1-2 - TRBD1 TRBV28 CASRPRTGGFRWGYTF TGTGCCAGCAGACCCCGGACAGGGGGGTTTAGATGGGGCTACACCTTC
TRBJ2-2 - TRBD2 TRBV11-2 CASSFPYRTSANTGELFF TGTGCCAGCAGCTTCCCCTACCGGACTAGCGCGAACACCGGGGAGCTGTTTTTT
TRBJ2-7 - TRBD2 TRBV27 CASSTRPSGDTYEQYF TGTGCCAGCAGTACCCGCCCTAGCGGGGACACCTACGAGCAGTACTTC
TRBJ2-5 - - TRBV28 CASSLSVRGIPQGRDLKTQYF TGTGCCAGCAGTTTGAGTGTCAGGGGCATCCCCCAGGGGCGGGATTTAAAGACCCAGTACTTC
TRBJ2-7 - - TRBV11-1 CASSPRDLYYEQYF TGTGCCAGCAGCCCCCGGGACTTATACTACGAGCAGTACTTC
TRBJ2-1 - TRBD1 TRBV4-1 CASSQAWQGAYNEQFF TGCGCCAGCAGCCAAGCTTGGCAGGGGGCTTACAATGAGCAGTTCTTC
TRBJ2-1 - - TRBV29-1 CSVVWPGAYNEQFF TGCAGCGTTGTCTGGCCGGGAGCCTACAATGAGCAGTTCTTC
TRBJ2-7 - - TRBV5-4 CASSLSSRAGSPYEQYF TGTGCCAGCAGCTTATCATCTCGGGCGGGTTCCCCCTACGAGCAGTACTTC
TRBJ1-2 few - TRBV27 CASSRANSMTDYGYTF TGTGCCAGCAGCCGGGCTAACTCCATGACAGACTATGGCTACACCTTC
TRBJ2-7 - - TRBV28 CASSRSGIIYEQYF TGTGCCAGCAGCCGGAGCGGCATAATCTACGAGCAGTACTTC
TRBJ2-7 - TRBD1 TRBV2 CASTSGQGIHEQYF TGTGCCAGCACCTCGGGACAGGGGATCCACGAGCAGTACTTC
TRBJ2-2 once - TRBV4-2 CASSQSRAGELFF TGTGCCAGCAGCCAGTCCCGTGCCGGGGAGCTGTTTTTT
TRBJ1-1 - TRBD1 TRBV5-6 CASSSAGTGSLEAFF TGTGCCAGCAGCTCCGCCGGGACAGGCTCTTTAGAAGCTTTCTTT
TRBJ2-1 - TRBD2 TRBV29-1 CSVEGVFVNPGLAGKYNEQFF TGCAGCGTTGAGGGGGTGTTTGTTAACCCGGGACTAGCGGGCAAGTACAATGAGCAGTTCTTC
TRBJ2-7 - TRBD1 TRBV4-1 CASSQETGTATNYEQYF TGCGCCAGCAGCCAGGAAACCGGGACAGCTACAAACTACGAGCAGTACTTC
TRBJ1-2 - - TRBV5-4 CASSYLGFLYGYTF TGTGCCAGCAGCTACCTCGGGTTCCTCTATGGCTACACCTTC
TRBJ2-7 - - TRBV28 CASSPPFGGEQYF TGTGCCAGCAGTCCGCCTTTCGGGGGAGAGCAGTACTTC
TRBJ2-5 - - TRBV7-9 CASSLDRDLRTQYF TGTGCCAGCAGCTTGGACAGAGACCTCCGTACCCAGTACTTC
TRBJ2-7 - TRBD2 TRBV11-2 CASSSYKTSGRSNYEQYF TGTGCCAGCAGCTCATATAAAACTAGCGGGAGGTCGAACTACGAGCAGTACTTC
TRBJ2-1 - - TRBV9 CASSTGIDYNEQFF TGTGCCAGCAGCACCGGGATCGACTACAATGAGCAGTTCTTC
TRBJ2-1 once - TRBV28 CASTYNRDAYNEQFF TGTGCCAGCACCTATAATAGGGACGCATACAATGAGCAGTTCTTC
TRBJ1-1 - - TRBV27 CASSPFRLGTEAFF TGTGCCAGCAGTCCTTTCCGTCTCGGAACTGAAGCTTTCTTT
TRBJ2-2 - TRBD2 TRBV14 CASTKGTSGRVPTGELFF TGTGCCAGCACCAAAGGGACTAGCGGGAGGGTCCCCACCGGGGAGCTGTTTTTT
TRBJ2-7 - - TRBV6-5 CASGPGHEQYF TGTGCCAGCGGCCCGGGCCACGAGCAGTACTTC
TRBJ1-1 - - TRBV19 CASSRGAAYTEAFF TGTGCCAGTAGTCGAGGAGCGGCTTACACTGAAGCTTTCTTT
TRBJ2-1 once TRBD2 TRBV4-1 CASSQSGMNNEQFF TGCGCCAGCAGCCAAAGCGGGATGAACAATGAGCAGTTCTTC
TRBJ1-2 - - TRBV7-9 CASSLDGTPNYGYTF TGTGCCAGCAGCTTAGATGGCACCCCGAACTATGGCTACACCTTC
TRBJ1-4 - - TRBV5-5 CASSLAGGASRNEKLFF TGTGCCAGCAGCTTGGCCGGGGGCGCCAGTAGGAATGAAAAACTGTTTTTT
TRBJ2-1 - TRBD2 TRBV7-3 CASSLTNRRERDVDYNEQFF TGTGCCAGCAGCTTAACCAATCGCCGAGAGCGGGACGTCGACTACAATGAGCAGTTCTTC
TRBJ2-7 once - TRBV28 CASSLLFGGPDSYEQYF TGTGCCAGCAGTTTATTGTTCGGCGGACCGGATTCCTACGAGCAGTACTTC
TRBJ1-2 - - TRBV5-1 CASSWEGGRVNYGYTF TGCGCCAGCAGCTGGGAAGGGGGTCGAGTTAACTATGGCTACACCTTC
TRBJ2-7 - - TRBV5-1 CASSEWVGGSYEQYF TGCGCCAGCAGCGAGTGGGTGGGAGGCTCCTACGAGCAGTACTTC
TRBJ1-6 - TRBD1 TRBV5-6 CASSLAAGGIPLHF TGTGCCAGCAGCTTGGCCGCAGGGGGTATACCCCTCCACTTT
TRBJ2-7 - TRBD1 TRBV7-9 CASSPWDRGDRHYEQYF TGTGCCAGCAGCCCCTGGGACAGGGGGGATCGTCACTACGAGCAGTACTTC
TRBJ2-2 once TRBD2 TRBV9 CASSEIGRAVGELFF TGTGCCAGCAGCGAGATTGGGAGGGCCGTCGGGGAGCTGTTTTTT